This T cell receptor beta chain was identified during a study of shared clonotypes between healthy human individuals. General study points: When compared with the clonotypes that were shared by all four sorted-subset donors, the non-shared clonotypes turned out to have lower generation probabilities. Collection of samples was limited to blood; tissue repertoires likely differ.

Per the original data handling: ImmunoSEQ junction-only sequences lacked quality scores, so their filtering differed. Profiled with immunoSEQ multiplex PCR; TCRdb holds only in-frame clones, not every one. V, J and clone size reflect that table, while D and trimming were determined from the DNA. The table shows a few million clones, with 90% to 95% occurring only once. Regarding this clone: As yet, its antigen is unknown.

V shed 5 bases and J shed 4 bases, with 15 bases lying between them. Germline V gene lookup returns CDR1 SEHNR and CDR2 FQNEAQ (reference sequence). CDR3 length: 15 amino acids. Terminally differentiated effector memory CD45RA+ cells were left out of the naive CD8 fraction, which was CD45RO-negative and positively selected for CCR7. All donors were Caucasian adults living in Nashville, Tennessee. The sample taken for sequencing was naive CD8+ T cells from PBMCs. The rearrangement joins TRBV7-9 to TRBJ2-1; a possible D gene is TRBD1 (5 bases). The TCR originated in a man between 18 and 35 years old in good health. Some clones in this sample may be carry-over from other donors' samples. The CDR3 loop reads CASSHPGQEYNEQFF. DNA for the CDR3: TGTGCCAGCAGCCACCCAGGGCAGGAGTACAATGAGCAGTTCTTC.